The 12 T cell receptor beta chains below all came from one sample that was sequenced in a study of shared clonotypes between healthy human individuals. The repertoire was sequenced with immunoSEQ multiplex PCR; TCRdb's copy has only in-frame clones and lacks some. Here the sample spans fewer than 3 million clones, 85% to 95% being singletons. The sequencing sample was made of naive CD4+ T cells from PBMCs. Noted subset: CD45RA+ positively selected. Source of these receptors: a man younger than 35 in good health. Some clones in this sample may be carry-over from other donors' samples.

This rearrangement joins TRBV5-6 to TRBJ2-5; maybe TRBD1 (6 bases). V was trimmed by 4 bases and J by 5 bases, leaving 9 bases between them. This CDR3 has 12 amino acids. Germline V gene data show CDR1 as SGHDT and CDR2 as YYEEEE. CDR3: CASSKGVETQYF. The CDR3 coding sequence is TGTGCCAGCAGCAAGGGGGTGGAGACCCAGTACTTC.

The gene calls are TRBV11-3 and TRBJ2-5; possible D gene TRBD2, 6 bases. In germline, CDR1 is SGHNT, CDR2 YENEEA. CDR3 length equals 15 residues. Trimming stripped 3 bases from V and 0 bases from J, with 11 bases between. The CDR3 region has the DNA TGTGCCAGCAGCTTTGGGGGAGGTTACCAAGAGACCCAGTACTTC. Its translation is CASSFGGGYQETQYF.

Regarding this clone: The identical CDR3 is also encoded by other nucleotide sequences in the sample. This rearrangement joins TRBV5-1 to TRBJ2-5; D possibly uses TRBD1 or TRBD2 (5 bases each). The CDR3 has 14 amino acids. Trimming cost V 3 bases and J 2 bases, with 11 bases left between them. CDR1 is SGHRS, CDR2 YFSETQ, per germline. The DNA of the CDR3 is TGCGCCAGCAGCTCCGGGACGGTTCAAGAGACCCAGTACTTC. Its protein is CASSSGTVQETQYF. Using reference TRBV5-1 and TRBJ2-5 for the parts outside the CDR3, the full variable domain is KAGVTQTPRYLIKTRGQQVTLSCSPISGHRSVSWYQQTPGQGLQFLFEYFSETQRNKGNFPGRFSGRQFSNSRSEMNVSTLELGDSALYLCASSSGTVQETQYFGPGTRLLVL.

This chain links TRBV7-3 with TRBJ2-5; TRBD1 might be the D (5 bases). Trimming shortened V by 4 bases and J by 5 bases, and 11 bases separated the two germline ends. The CDR3 is made up of 13 amino acids. Germline-derived CDR1 and CDR2 are SGHTA and FQGTGA. CDR3 sequence: CASSYGARETQYF. The CDR3 nucleotides are TGTGCCAGCAGCTATGGGGCTCGGGAGACCCAGTACTTC.

In this sample, this clone turned up once. This chain joins TRBV4-1 and TRBJ2-3, with 15 bases aligning to TRBD2. The CDR3 runs to 16 residues. The germline V gene has CDR1 MGHRA and CDR2 YSYEKL. The V segment lost 4 bases and the J segment 6 bases; nucleotides outside the gene matches: 5. This chain's CDR3 is CASSPGTSGRWDTQYF. The CDR3 nucleotides read TGCGCCAGCAGCCCCGGGACTAGCGGGAGGTGGGATACGCAGTATTTT.

DNA of the CDR3: TGTGCCAGCAGCCCCGGGGGAGGTATGGAAAAACTGTTTTTT. Its translation is CASSPGGGMEKLFF. The V call is TRBV6-6, the J call TRBJ1-4; tentatively, D is TRBD1 (5 bases). The CDR3 covers 14 residues. V lost 6 bases to trimming and J lost 8 bases, with 16 bases between them. Germline-derived CDR1 and CDR2 are MNHNY and SVGAGI (reference sequence).

The J gene is TRBJ2-4, the V gene TRBV7-2; 7 nucleotides line up with TRBD1. This CDR3 is built from 17 residues. Germline V CDR1 and CDR2: SGHTA, FQGNSA. V was pared by 4 bases and J by 2 bases, with 11 bases of the junction left unmatched. The CDR3 sequence: CASSSASKGATKNIQYF. The CDR3 nucleotides are TGTGCCAGCAGCTCAGCATCTAAGGGGGCAACCAAAAACATTCAGTACTTC.

This rearrangement joins TRBV9 to TRBJ2-3, with TRBD2 identical over 12 bases. Germline V gene data show CDR1 as SGDLS and CDR2 as YYNGEE. The V segment lost 4 bases and the J segment 2 bases; nucleotides outside the gene matches: 8. The CDR3 is 17 amino acids. CDR3 DNA sequence: TGTGCCAGCAGCCACGGGACTAGCGGGTCGGTCACAGATACGCAGTATTTT. Residues: CASSHGTSGSVTDTQYF.

V usage is TRBV7-2 and J usage is TRBJ2-5; D is uncertain. The CDR3 runs to 12 residues. Germline V gene sequence: CDR1 SGHTA, CDR2 FQGNSA. V lost 5 bases and J lost 1, with 5 bases in between. The CDR3, as DNA: TGTGCCAGCAGCGTAATCCAAGAGACCCAGTACTTC. Its translation: CASSVIQETQYF. Combining the CDR3 with reference TRBV7-2 and TRBJ2-5 gives the whole variable domain GAGVSQSPSNKVTEKGKDVELRCDPISGHTALYWYRQSLGQGLEFLIYFQGNSAPDKSGLPSDRFSAERTGGSVSTLTIQRTQQEDSAVYLCASSVIQETQYFGPGTRLLVL.

The rearrangement links TRBV9 to TRBJ1-3; TRBD1 agrees at 8 bases. The ends lost 0 bases at V and 4 bases at J; junction bases unmatched: 6. CDR1 is SGDLS and CDR2 is YYNGEE in the germline V gene. This CDR3 spans 16 amino acids. Here the CDR3 DNA reads TGTGCCAGCAGCGTAGCTTCAGGACAGGGAGGAAACACCATATATTTT. Translating it yields CASSVASGQGGNTIYF.

This rearrangement joins TRBV10-3 to TRBJ2-1; 7 nucleotides agree with TRBD2. The CDR3 is 14 residues long. Germline lookup yields CDR1 ENHRY and CDR2 SYGVKD. V shed 6 bases and J 7 bases; nucleotides not matched to a gene: 9. The CDR3 is CAISGSGTTNEQFF. CDR3 bases: TGTGCCATCAGCGGGTCCGGGACTACTAATGAGCAGTTCTTC.

The chain links TRBV29-1 to TRBJ1-2; 7 positions agree with TRBD1. The CDR3 spans 12 residues. J gave up 3 bases and V 4 bases, and 2 bases lay outside the gene matches. The V gene's germline CDR1 is SQVTM and CDR2 ANQGSEA. Written as DNA, the CDR3 is TGCAGCGTTGTCGACAGGGACTATGGCTACACCTTC. Amino acid sequence: CSVVDRDYGYTF.